Below, one T cell receptor (beta chain) is given with its context. The sample belongs to a study of T cell changes during pregnancy in multiple sclerosis. The method was immunoSEQ multiplex PCR; TCRdb's version includes in-frame clones alone and lacks a portion of them. The sample lists tens of thousands of clones; 94% were seen once. This specimen consisted of peripheral blood, obtained in the third trimester of pregnancy. This receptor was obtained from a female donor with multiple sclerosis, enrolled in a pregnancy study.

CDR3 nucleotide sequence: TGTGCCAGTAGTCTGGGACATCCTTCCTCCTACGAGCAGTACTTC. Encoded protein: CASSLGHPSSYEQYF. V and J are TRBV19 and TRBJ2-7, with D possibly matching TRBD1 (6 bases). Germline CDR1 LNHDA, CDR2 SQIVND (reference sequence). Between the trimmed V and J ends, which lost 5 bases and 0 bases, there was a span of 14 bases. The CDR3 is made up of 15 amino acids.